The 19 T cell receptor beta chains below all came from one sample that was sequenced in a study of Tregs in tolerant kidney transplant recipients. The method was immunoSEQ multiplex PCR; TCRdb's version includes in-frame clones alone and lacks a portion of them. The sample holds about 120,000 clones, 92% seen once. Sequenced input: CD4+ T cells from blood. The receptors come from a human donor in good health.

The rearrangement uses TRBV30 and TRBJ2-7, with D perhaps matching TRBD2 (5 bases). This CDR3 comprises 14 residues. V lost 0 bases and J lost 7, with 16 bases in between. Germline values: CDR1 GTSNPN, CDR2 SVGIG (reference sequence). CDR3 bases: TGTGCCTGGAGTGTTCTCCGGGGAGTGAGTGAGCAGTACTTC. It is translated as CAWSVLRGVSEQYF.

The gene calls are TRBV6-1 and TRBJ2-6, with no clear D. V was shortened by 1 base and J by 4 bases, with 8 bases between the two germline ends. The CDR3 loop spans 15 amino acids. Germline lookup yields CDR1 MNHNS and CDR2 SASEGT. The CDR3 DNA is TGTGCCAGCAGTGAAGGAGGTTCCGGGGCCAACGTCCTGACTTTC. It codes for CASSEGGSGANVLTF.

The count of this clone is one. The chain employs TRBV19 and TRBJ1-2; possibly TRBD1 for D (6 bases). Trimming shortened V by 5 bases and J by 9 bases, and 28 bases separated the two germline ends. Germline CDR1 and CDR2: LNHDA and SQIVND (reference sequence). The CDR3 is 17 residues long. CDR3 coding DNA: TGTGCCAGTAGTCCGAGGATAACAGGGTACCTCGACTCGAGCTACACCTTC. This gives the protein CASSPRITGYLDSSYTF.

V gene TRBV27 combines with J gene TRBJ2-1; weak D call: TRBD2 (5 bases). Germline V gene lookup returns CDR1 MNHEY and CDR2 SMNVEV (reference sequence). Trimming cost V 5 bases and J 0 bases, with 11 bases left between them. This CDR3 comprises 15 residues. CDR3 nucleotide sequence: TGTGCCAGCAGTCGCGGGCTCCGCTCCTACAATGAGCAGTTCTTC. This sequence encodes CASSRGLRSYNEQFF.

The chain has TRBV29-1 and TRBJ2-1; TRBD2 aligns across 10 bases. Unmatched junction bases numbered 5, after V lost 3 bases and J lost 6 bases. CDR1 SQVTM and CDR2 ANQGSEA come from the germline V gene. CDR3 length: 14 amino acids. CDR3 loop: CSVDSGRATNEQFF. CDR3 nucleotides: TGCAGCGTTGACAGCGGGAGGGCCACCAATGAGCAGTTCTTC.

The table lists this clone with a count of one. The V and J genes are TRBV19 and TRBJ2-7; 7 bases line up with TRBD1. CDR3 length: 14 residues. Germline lookup yields CDR1 LNHDA and CDR2 SQIVND (reference sequence). V was pared by 3 bases and J by 2 bases, with 4 bases of the junction left unmatched. CDR3 coding DNA: TGTGCCAGTAGTATGAGGGGACAGCCCTACGAGCAGTACTTC. Its translation is CASSMRGQPYEQYF.

This chain connects TRBV18 to TRBJ2-3; no firm D call. Trimming cost V 6 bases and J 0 bases, with 4 bases left between them. This CDR3 has 12 residues. Germline V gene lookup returns CDR1 KGHSH and CDR2 LQKENI. CDR3 sequence (DNA): TGTGCCAGCTCCCGTAGCACAGATACGCAGTATTTT. Its translation is CASSRSTDTQYF.

This clone has only a few counts. This sequence joins TRBV30 and TRBJ1-5; D call uncertain. Germline V gene lookup returns CDR1 GTSNPN and CDR2 SVGIG (reference sequence). The length of the CDR3 is 15 residues. V lost 1 base to trimming and J lost 3 bases, with 13 bases between them. The CDR3 DNA follows: TGTGCCTGGAGTGACCCGCCCGGGTCCAATCAGCCCCAGCATTTT. This sequence encodes CAWSDPPGSNQPQHF.

The chain combines TRBV5-1 with TRBJ2-7, with 9 bases that match TRBD1. Germline V gives CDR1 SGHRS, CDR2 YFSETQ. This CDR3 is 14 amino acids long. Germline trimming cut 7 bases from V and 6 bases from J; bases unmatched to any gene: 11. The CDR3 sequence is CASGSGTGFGEQYF. CDR3 in DNA: TGCGCCAGCGGCAGCGGGACAGGGTTCGGCGAGCAGTACTTC.

V is TRBV7-3 and J is TRBJ2-3; possible D gene TRBD2, 5 bases. Germline CDR1 is SGHTA and CDR2 is FQGTGA. This CDR3 contains 13 residues. Trimming removed 6 bases from V and 4 bases from J, with 11 bases in between. The CDR3 loop is CASSFGGSDTQYF. Written as DNA, the CDR3 is TGTGCCAGCAGTTTCGGAGGCTCAGATACGCAGTATTTT.

This chain links TRBV7-8 with TRBJ1-2; 10 bases map to TRBD1. The germline CDR1 and CDR2 sequences are SGHVS and FQNEAQ. The trim removed 5 bases at V and 5 bases at J, leaving 8 bases unmatched. This CDR3 has 15 residues. The DNA of the CDR3 is TGTGCCAGCAGCCGCGGGGGACAGGGGAGTTATGGCTACACCTTC. It yields the protein CASSRGGQGSYGYTF.

The V call is TRBV21-1, the J call TRBJ1-6; TRBD1, the D gene given by the table, was not confirmed from the DNA. TRBV21-1 is termed a pseudogene. The CDR3 length is 14 residues. The CDR3 here is CASSNQNTHSPLHF. CDR3 DNA: TGTGCCAGCAGCAATCAGAATACGCATTCACCCCTCCACTTT.

This clone was counted once. V is TRBV30 and J is TRBJ1-2; no clear D. Per the germline V gene, CDR1 is GTSNPN and CDR2 is SVGIG (reference sequence). The ends were cut back, 2 bases at V and 1 base at J, with 2 bases in the middle. This CDR3 has 11 residues. The CDR3 region has the DNA TGTGCCTGGAGTATTAACTATGGCTACACCTTC. This encodes CAWSINYGYTF.

The rearrangement uses TRBV6-1 and TRBJ1-1; TRBD1 matches at 8 bases. This CDR3 contains 18 residues. J lost 0 bases, V lost 4 bases, and 13 bases had no gene match. The germline V gene has CDR1 MNHNS and CDR2 SASEGT. The CDR3: CASSGRWTGLPLNTEAFF. The CDR3 DNA follows: TGTGCCAGCAGTGGCCGGTGGACAGGGCTGCCCTTGAACACTGAAGCTTTCTTT.

This clone has only a few counts. The V call is TRBV7-2, the J call TRBJ1-5; 8 nucleotides match TRBD1. Germline V gene data show CDR1 as SGHTA and CDR2 as FQGNSA. The CDR3 contains 15 residues. J gave up 7 bases and V 5 bases, and 10 bases lay outside the gene matches. The CDR3 reads CASSPRQGMGQPQHF. CDR3 in DNA: TGTGCCAGCAGCCCTCGACAGGGGATGGGCCAGCCCCAGCATTTT.

This chain links TRBV10-3 with TRBJ1-1; 7 nucleotides line up with TRBD1. The CDR3 length is 14 residues. Trimming cost V 0 bases and J 8 bases; bases outside gene matches: 6. The V gene's germline CDR1 is ENHRY and CDR2 SYGVKD. The chain's CDR3 is CAISESPETGEAFF. CDR3 nucleotides: TGTGCCATCAGTGAGTCTCCGGAGACAGGGGAAGCTTTCTTT.

This clone has a handful of counts. The rearrangement joins TRBV14 to TRBJ1-2, with TRBD1 identical over 7 bases. Germline V gene data show CDR1 as SGHDN and CDR2 as FVKESK. The V gene end was trimmed by 4 bases and the J gene end by 0 bases; junction bases not matched to a gene: 5. CDR3 size: 15 residues. DNA for the CDR3: TGTGCCAGCAGCCCCGGACAGGTGACTAACTATGGCTACACCTTC. Amino acids: CASSPGQVTNYGYTF.

The chain is built from TRBV14 and TRBJ1-6; 8 nucleotides line up with TRBD1. The CDR3 is 15 amino acids. The junction had 6 bases not matched to a gene; V was cut back by 3 bases and J by 8 bases. Germline CDR1 reads SGHDN; CDR2 reads FVKESK. The CDR3 reads CASSHRGQAYSPLHF. The DNA for the CDR3 is TGTGCCAGCAGCCATAGGGGACAGGCTTATTCACCCCTCCACTTT.

The chain is built from TRBV5-1 and TRBJ2-3; D ambiguous. Looked up from germline, CDR1 is SGHRS and CDR2 is YFSETQ. Trimming pared 0 bases from V and 4 bases from J, leaving 12 bases between. This CDR3 comprises 15 residues. CDR3 coding DNA: TGCGCCAGCAGCTTGGGCACCTCCCGTCCAGATACGCAGTATTTT. Protein product: CASSLGTSRPDTQYF.